This entry features one T cell receptor beta chain sequence. Its cognate antigen is unknown. Deletions cut 5 bases from V and 1 base from J, with 9 bases between. The V gene's germline CDR1 is SGHTA and CDR2 FQGNSA. The CDR3 loop spans 13 amino acids. Primers included in the PCR were 60 Vbeta and 13 Jbeta primers. Profiling relied on immunoSEQ multiplex PCR, and the TCRdb table lists in-frame clones only, not all of them. Of around 200,000 clones in the sample, around four fifths are singletons; the top ten hold 3.7%. These data originate in a study of cytomegalovirus exposure and HLA in healthy donors. Study-wide context: As an earlier analysis found, about 179 million T cells yielded about 120 million unique TCR beta sequences. Study-wide results and limits: DRB1 showed the most TCR associations and HLA-C the fewest in a later analysis, as rates varied by HLA locus. Within the data, a cluster of highly shared sequence variants was likely a sequencing artifact. Altogether, about 160 TCR beta chains were recorded as cytomegalovirus-associated.

The specimen was PBMCs. The chain has TRBV7-2 and TRBJ2-7; tentative D call: TRBD1 (6 bases). This receptor was obtained from a woman aged 55-69 years in good health and CMV-seropositive. As DNA, the CDR3 is TGTGCCAGCAGCCAGGGGACGTCCTACGAGCAGTACTTC. As protein: CASSQGTSYEQYF.